This T cell receptor beta chain emerged from a study of blood T cell repertoires in COVID-19. Study context: Sites across the United States, Italy and Spain contributed samples from acute and convalescent COVID-19. PBMCs, B-cell-depleted T cells, or T cells were the source of the cDNA or gDNA that made up the material.

Seattle patients were enrolled during active infection and followed longitudinally. TCRdb keeps only in-frame clones here, not all; method: immunoSEQ multiplex PCR. The table lists approximately 500,000 clones, 85% to 90% of them singletons. V was pared by 6 bases and J by 4 bases, with 10 bases between. From germline, CDR1 is SGHAT and CDR2 FQNNGV. The CDR3 extends over 13 amino acids. The chain carries TRBV11-2 and TRBJ2-1; possibly TRBD1 for D (6 bases). Sequenced input: peripheral blood. The TCR originated in a woman aged 45-59 years with COVID-19, enrolled during active disease. Written as DNA, the CDR3 is TGTGCCAGCAGTCCTACAGGGTACAATGAGCAGTTCTTC. Amino acid sequence: CASSPTGYNEQFF.